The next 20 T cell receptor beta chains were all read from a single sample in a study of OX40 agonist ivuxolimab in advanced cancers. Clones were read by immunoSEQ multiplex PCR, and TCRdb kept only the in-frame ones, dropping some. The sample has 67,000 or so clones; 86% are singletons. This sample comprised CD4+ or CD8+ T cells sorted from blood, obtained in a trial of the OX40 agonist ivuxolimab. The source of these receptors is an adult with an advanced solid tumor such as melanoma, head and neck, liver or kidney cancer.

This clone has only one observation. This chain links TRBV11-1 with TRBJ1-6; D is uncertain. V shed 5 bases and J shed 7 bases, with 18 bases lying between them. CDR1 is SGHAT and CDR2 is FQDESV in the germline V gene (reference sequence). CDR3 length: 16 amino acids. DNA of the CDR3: TGTGCCAGCAGCCACTCCGGCGAAGCATGGAATTCACCCCTCCACTTT. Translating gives CASSHSGEAWNSPLHF.

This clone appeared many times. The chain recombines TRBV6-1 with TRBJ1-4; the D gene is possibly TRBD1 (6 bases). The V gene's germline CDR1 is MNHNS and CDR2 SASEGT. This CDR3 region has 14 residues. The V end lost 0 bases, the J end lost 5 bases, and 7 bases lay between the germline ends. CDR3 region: CASSEAGANEKLFF. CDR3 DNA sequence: TGTGCCAGCAGTGAAGCGGGGGCGAATGAAAAACTGTTTTTT.

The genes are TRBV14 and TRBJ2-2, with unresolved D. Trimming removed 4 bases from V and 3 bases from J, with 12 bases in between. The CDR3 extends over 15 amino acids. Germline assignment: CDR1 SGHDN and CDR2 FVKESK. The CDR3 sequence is CASSRTISHTGELFF. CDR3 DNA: TGTGCCAGCAGCCGAACGATATCCCACACCGGGGAGCTGTTTTTT.

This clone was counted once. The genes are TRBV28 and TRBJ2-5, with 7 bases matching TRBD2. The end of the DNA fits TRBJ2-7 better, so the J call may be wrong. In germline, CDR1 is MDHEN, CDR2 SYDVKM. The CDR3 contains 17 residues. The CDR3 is CASSSIRPGGLGYEQYF. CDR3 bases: TGTGCCAGCAGTTCCATAAGGCCGGGAGGTTTGGGCTACGAGCAGTACTTC.

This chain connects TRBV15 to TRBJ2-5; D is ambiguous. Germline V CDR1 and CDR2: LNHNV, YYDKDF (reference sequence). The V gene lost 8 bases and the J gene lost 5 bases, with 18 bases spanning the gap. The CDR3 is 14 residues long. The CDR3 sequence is CATGNSKVGETQYF. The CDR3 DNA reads TGTGCCACCGGGAACAGCAAGGTTGGTGAGACCCAGTACTTC.

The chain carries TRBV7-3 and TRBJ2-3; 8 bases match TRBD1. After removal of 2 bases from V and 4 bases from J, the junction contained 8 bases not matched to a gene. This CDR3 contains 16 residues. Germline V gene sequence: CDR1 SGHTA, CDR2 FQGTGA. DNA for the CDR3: TGTGCCAGCAGCTTATTCGGACAGGGAGGCCCAGATACGCAGTATTTT. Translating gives CASSLFGQGGPDTQYF.

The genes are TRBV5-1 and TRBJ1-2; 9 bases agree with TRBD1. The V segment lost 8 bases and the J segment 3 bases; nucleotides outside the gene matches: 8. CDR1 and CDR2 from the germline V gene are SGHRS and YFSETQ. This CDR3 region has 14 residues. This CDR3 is CASTGQGLDYGYTF. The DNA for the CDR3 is TGCGCCAGTACCGGACAGGGGCTAGACTATGGCTACACCTTC.

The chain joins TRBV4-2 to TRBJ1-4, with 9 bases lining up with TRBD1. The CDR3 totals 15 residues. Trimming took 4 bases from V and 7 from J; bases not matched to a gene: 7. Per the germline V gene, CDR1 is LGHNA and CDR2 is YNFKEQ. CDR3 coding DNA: TGTGCCAGCAGCCGTCTGGGACAGGGTGGTGAAAAACTGTTTTTT. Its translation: CASSRLGQGGEKLFF.

This CDR3 is CASSFGHQIGTEAFF. The CDR3 DNA follows: TGCGCCAGCAGCTTCGGACACCAGATAGGCACTGAAGCTTTCTTT. This rearrangement joins TRBV5-1 to TRBJ1-1; weak D call: TRBD1 (5 bases). CDR1 is SGHRS, CDR2 YFSETQ, per germline. CDR3 length equals 15 residues. V was shortened by 2 bases and J by 4 bases, with 15 bases between the two germline ends.

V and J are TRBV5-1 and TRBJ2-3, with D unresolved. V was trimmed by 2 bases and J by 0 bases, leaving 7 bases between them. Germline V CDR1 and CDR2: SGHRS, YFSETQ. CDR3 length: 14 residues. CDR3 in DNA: TGCGCCAGCAGCTTCATTATTAGCACAGATACGCAGTATTTT. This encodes CASSFIISTDTQYF. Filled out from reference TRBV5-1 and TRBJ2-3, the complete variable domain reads KAGVTQTPRYLIKTRGQQVTLSCSPISGHRSVSWYQQTPGQGLQFLFEYFSETQRNKGNFPGRFSGRQFSNSRSEMNVSTLELGDSALYLCASSFIISTDTQYFGPGTRLTVL.

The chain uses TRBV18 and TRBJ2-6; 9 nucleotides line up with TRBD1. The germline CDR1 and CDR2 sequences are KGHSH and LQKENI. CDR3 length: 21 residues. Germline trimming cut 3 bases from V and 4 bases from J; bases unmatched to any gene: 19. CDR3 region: CASSPTTQQGAARWGANVLTF. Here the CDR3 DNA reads TGTGCCAGCTCACCTACCACCCAACAGGGGGCTGCTCGGTGGGGGGCCAACGTCCTGACTTTC.

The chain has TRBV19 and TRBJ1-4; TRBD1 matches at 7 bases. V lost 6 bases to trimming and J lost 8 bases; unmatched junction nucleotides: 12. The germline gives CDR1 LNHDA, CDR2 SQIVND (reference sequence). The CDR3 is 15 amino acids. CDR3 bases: TGTGCCAGTAGAGGGTTGATGCTGACAGGGGAAAAACTGTTTTTT. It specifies CASRGLMLTGEKLFF.

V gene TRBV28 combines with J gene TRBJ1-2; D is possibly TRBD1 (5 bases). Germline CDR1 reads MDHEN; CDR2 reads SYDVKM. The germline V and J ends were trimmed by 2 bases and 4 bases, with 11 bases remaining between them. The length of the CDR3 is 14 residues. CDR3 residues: CASSLIRQSYGYTF. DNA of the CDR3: TGTGCCAGCAGTTTAATTAGACAGAGCTATGGCTACACCTTC.

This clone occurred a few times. This CDR3 is CAWKVAGGETQYF. The CDR3, as DNA: TGTGCCTGGAAAGTGGCGGGGGGTGAGACCCAGTACTTC. The chain employs TRBV30 and TRBJ2-5, with TRBD2 matching 8 bases. This CDR3 has 13 residues. V shed 4 bases, J shed 5 bases, and the junction held 6 bases outside the gene matches. The germline V gene encodes CDR1 GTSNPN and CDR2 SVGIG (reference sequence).

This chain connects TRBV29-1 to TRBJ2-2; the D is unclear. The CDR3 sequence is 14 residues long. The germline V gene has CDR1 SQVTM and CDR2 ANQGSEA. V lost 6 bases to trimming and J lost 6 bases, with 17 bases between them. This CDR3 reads CSVRSVLPAGELFF. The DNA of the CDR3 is TGCAGCGTCCGCAGTGTACTACCCGCCGGGGAGCTGTTTTTT.

CDR3 residues: CASSLRARGETQYF. The CDR3 DNA sequence: TGTGCCAGCAGCTTGCGTGCCAGGGGGGAGACCCAGTACTTC. The chain has TRBV5-4 and TRBJ2-5; 7 bases line up with TRBD1. In germline, CDR1 is SGHNT, CDR2 YYREEE (reference sequence). There are 14 residues in the CDR3. Trimming took 1 base from V and 5 from J; bases not matched to a gene: 5. The full variable domain, rest sourced from reference TRBV5-4 and TRBJ2-5, is ETGVTQSPTHLIKTRGQQVTLRCSSQSGHNTVSWYQQALGQGPQFIFQYYREEENGRGNFPPRFSGLQFPNYSSELNVNALELDDSALYLCASSLRARGETQYFGPGTRLLVL.

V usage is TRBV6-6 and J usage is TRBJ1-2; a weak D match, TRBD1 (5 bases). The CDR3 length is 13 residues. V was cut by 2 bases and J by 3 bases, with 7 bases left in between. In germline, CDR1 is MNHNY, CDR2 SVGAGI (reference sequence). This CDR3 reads CASSYEQDYGYTF. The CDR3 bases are TGTGCCAGCAGTTACGAACAGGACTATGGCTACACCTTC.

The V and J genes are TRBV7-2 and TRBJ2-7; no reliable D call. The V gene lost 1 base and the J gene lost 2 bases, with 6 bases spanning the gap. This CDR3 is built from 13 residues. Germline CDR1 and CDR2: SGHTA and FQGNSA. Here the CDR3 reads CASSLVQAYEQYF. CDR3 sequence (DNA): TGTGCCAGCAGCTTAGTCCAAGCCTACGAGCAGTACTTC.

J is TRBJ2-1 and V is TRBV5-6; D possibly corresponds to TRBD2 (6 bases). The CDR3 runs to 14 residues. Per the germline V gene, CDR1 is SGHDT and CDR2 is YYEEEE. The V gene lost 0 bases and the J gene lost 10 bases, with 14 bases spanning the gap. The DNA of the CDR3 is TGTGCCAGCAGCTTGGCCGTCGCGGGGTCCGAGCAGTTCTTC. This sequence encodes CASSLAVAGSEQFF.

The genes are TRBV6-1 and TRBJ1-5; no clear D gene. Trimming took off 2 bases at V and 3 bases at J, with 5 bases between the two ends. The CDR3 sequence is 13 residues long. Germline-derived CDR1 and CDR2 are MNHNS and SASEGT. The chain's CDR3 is CASSELINQPQHF. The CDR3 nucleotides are TGTGCCAGCAGTGAATTGATCAATCAGCCCCAGCATTTT.